There are many counts of the clone carrying this TCR beta chain. V was shortened by 4 bases and J by 0 bases, with 10 bases between the two germline ends. The CDR3 length is 15 residues. CDR1 and CDR2 from the germline V gene are SGHRS and YFSETQ. The data derive from a study of patients and donors after allogeneic stem cell transplantation. Each CDR3 protein gets one entry after TCRdb re-called the RT-PCR reads with MiXCR. The data contain fewer than 500,000 distinct CDR3 sequences, 16% of them singletons. Input material: blood, either unsorted or a sorted T cell fraction (not recorded which). This receptor was identified in a human donor who was either an allogeneic HSCT recipient or a stem cell or donor lymphocyte infusion donor (not recorded which). It is not recorded whose cells these are; they may come from a transplant donor. The chain joins TRBV5-1 to TRBJ2-2; D unclear. The CDR3 DNA is TGCGCCAGCAGCCTGACGGCGACGAACACCGGGGAGCTGTTTTTT. Protein product: CASSLTATNTGELFF.